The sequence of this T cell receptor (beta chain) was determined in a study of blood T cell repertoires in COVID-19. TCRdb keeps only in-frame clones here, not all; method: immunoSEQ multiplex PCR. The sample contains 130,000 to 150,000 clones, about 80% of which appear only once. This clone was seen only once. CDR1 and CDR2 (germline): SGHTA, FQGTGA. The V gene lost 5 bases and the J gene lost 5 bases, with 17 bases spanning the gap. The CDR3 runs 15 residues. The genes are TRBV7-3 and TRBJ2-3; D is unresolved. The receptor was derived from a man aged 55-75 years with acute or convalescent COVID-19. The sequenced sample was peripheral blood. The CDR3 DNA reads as TGTGCCAGCAGCCCCTGGTCCAGGCCGGAAGATACGCAGTATTTT. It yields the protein CASSPWSRPEDTQYF. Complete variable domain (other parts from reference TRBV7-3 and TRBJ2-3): GAGVSQTPSNKVTEKGKYVELRCDPISGHTALYWYRQSLGQGPEFLIYFQGTGAADDSGLPNDRFFAVRPEGSVSTLKIQRTERGDSAVYLCASSPWSRPEDTQYFGPGTRLTVL.